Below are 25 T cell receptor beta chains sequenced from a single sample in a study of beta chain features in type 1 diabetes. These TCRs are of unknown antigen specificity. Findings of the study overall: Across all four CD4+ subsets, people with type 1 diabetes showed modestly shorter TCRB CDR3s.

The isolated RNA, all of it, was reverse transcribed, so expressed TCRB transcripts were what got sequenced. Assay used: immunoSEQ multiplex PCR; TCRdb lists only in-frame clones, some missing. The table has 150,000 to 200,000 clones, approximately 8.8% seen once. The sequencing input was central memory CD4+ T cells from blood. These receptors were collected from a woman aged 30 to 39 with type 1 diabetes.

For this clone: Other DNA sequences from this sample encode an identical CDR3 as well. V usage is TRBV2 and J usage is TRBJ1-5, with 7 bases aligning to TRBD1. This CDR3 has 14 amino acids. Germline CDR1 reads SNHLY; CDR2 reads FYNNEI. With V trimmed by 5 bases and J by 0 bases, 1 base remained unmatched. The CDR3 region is CASSRDSSNQPQHF. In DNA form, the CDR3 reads TGTGCCAGCAGTAGGGACAGTAGCAATCAGCCCCAGCATTTT.

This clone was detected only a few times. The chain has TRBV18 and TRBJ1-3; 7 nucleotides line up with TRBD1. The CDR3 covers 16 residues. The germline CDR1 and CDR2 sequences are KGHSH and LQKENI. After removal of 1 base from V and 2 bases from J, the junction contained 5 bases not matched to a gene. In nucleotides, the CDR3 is TGTGCCAGCTCACCACGGGACAGCCGAGCTGGAAACACCATATATTTT. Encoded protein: CASSPRDSRAGNTIYF.

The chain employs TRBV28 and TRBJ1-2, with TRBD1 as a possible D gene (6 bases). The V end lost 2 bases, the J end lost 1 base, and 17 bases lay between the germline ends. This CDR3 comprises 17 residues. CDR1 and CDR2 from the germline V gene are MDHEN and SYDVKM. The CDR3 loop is CASSLAIGGRINYGYTF. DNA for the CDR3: TGTGCCAGCAGTTTAGCTATAGGGGGACGAATTAACTATGGCTACACCTTC.

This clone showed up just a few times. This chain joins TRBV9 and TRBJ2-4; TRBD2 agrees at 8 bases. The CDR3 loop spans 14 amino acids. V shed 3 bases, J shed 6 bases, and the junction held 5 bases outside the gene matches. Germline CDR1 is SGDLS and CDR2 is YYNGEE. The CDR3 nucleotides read TGTGCCAGCAGCGCACCGGGACTAGTAAACATTCAGTACTTC. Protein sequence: CASSAPGLVNIQYF. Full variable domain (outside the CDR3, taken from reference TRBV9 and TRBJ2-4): DSGVTQTPKHLITATGQRVTLRCSPRSGDLSVYWYQQSLDQGLQFLIQYYNGEERAKGNILERFSAQQFPDLHSELNLSSLELGDSALYFCASSAPGLVNIQYFGAGTRLSVL.

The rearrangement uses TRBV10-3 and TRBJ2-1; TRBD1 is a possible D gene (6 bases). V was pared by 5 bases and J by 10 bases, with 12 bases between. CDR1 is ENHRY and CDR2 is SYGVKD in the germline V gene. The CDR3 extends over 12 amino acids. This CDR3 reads CAISIRTDEQFF. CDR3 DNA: TGTGCCATCAGTATTAGGACAGACGAGCAGTTCTTC.

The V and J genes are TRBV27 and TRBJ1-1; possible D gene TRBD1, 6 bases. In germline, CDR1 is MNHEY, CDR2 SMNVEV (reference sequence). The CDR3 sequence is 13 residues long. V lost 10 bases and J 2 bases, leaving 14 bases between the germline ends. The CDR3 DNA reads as TGTGCCACCTTCCGGACAGCTAACACTGAAGCTTTCTTT. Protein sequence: CATFRTANTEAFF.

CDR3 region: CASSASSGGSYEQYF. The CDR3 DNA reads TGTGCCAGCAGCGCCTCTAGCGGGGGGTCCTACGAGCAGTACTTC. The rearrangement links TRBV7-2 to TRBJ2-7; 11 positions match TRBD2. Unmatched junction bases numbered 4, after V lost 5 bases and J lost 1 base. Germline CDR1 reads SGHTA; CDR2 reads FQGNSA. CDR3 size: 15 residues.

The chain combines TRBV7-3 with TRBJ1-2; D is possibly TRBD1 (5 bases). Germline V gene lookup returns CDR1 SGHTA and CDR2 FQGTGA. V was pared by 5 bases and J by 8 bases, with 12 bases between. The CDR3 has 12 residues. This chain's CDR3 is CASSTGRGGYTF. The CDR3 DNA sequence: TGTGCCAGCAGCACGGGGAGGGGAGGCTACACCTTC.

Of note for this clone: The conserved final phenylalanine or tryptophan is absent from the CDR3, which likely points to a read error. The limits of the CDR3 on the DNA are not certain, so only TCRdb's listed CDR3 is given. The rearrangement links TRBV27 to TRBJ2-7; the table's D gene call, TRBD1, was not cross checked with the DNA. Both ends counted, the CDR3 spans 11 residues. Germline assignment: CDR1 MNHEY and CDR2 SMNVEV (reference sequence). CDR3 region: CASNRKPPTRR.

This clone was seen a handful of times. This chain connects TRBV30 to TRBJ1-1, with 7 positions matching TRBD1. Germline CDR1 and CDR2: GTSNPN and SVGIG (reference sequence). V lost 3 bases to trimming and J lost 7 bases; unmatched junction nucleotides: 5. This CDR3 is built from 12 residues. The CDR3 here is CAWSPQGGEAFF. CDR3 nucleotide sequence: TGTGCCTGGAGCCCCCAGGGGGGTGAAGCTTTCTTT.

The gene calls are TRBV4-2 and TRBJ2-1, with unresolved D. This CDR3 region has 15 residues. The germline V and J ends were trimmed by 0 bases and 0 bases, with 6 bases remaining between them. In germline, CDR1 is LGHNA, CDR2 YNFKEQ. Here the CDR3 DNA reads TGTGCCAGCAGCCAAGAGTACTACTCCTACAATGAGCAGTTCTTC. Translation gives CASSQEYYSYNEQFF.

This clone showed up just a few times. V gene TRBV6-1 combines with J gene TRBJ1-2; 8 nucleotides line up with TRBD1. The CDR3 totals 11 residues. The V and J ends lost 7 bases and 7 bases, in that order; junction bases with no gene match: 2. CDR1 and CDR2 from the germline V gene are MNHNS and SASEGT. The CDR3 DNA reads TGTGCCAGCAACGGACAGGGTGGCTACACCTTC. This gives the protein CASNGQGGYTF.

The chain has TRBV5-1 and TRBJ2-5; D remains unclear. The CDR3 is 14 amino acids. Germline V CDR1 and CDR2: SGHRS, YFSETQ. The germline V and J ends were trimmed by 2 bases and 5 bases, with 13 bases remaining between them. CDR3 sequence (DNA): TGCGCCAGCAGCTTCCAGTCCCCGGAGGAGACCCAGTACTTC. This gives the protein CASSFQSPEETQYF. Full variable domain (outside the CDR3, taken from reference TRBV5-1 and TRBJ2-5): KAGVTQTPRYLIKTRGQQVTLSCSPISGHRSVSWYQQTPGQGLQFLFEYFSETQRNKGNFPGRFSGRQFSNSRSEMNVSTLELGDSALYLCASSFQSPEETQYFGPGTRLLVL.

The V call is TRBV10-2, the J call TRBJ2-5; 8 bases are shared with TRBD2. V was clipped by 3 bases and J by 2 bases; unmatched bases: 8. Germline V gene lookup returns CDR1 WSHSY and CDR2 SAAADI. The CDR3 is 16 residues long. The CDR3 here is CASSEGLAGIQETQYF. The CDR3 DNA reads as TGCGCCAGCAGTGAAGGGCTAGCGGGTATACAAGAGACCCAGTACTTC.

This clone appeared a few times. The CDR3: CASSPSLTGNVYGYTF. CDR3 DNA: TGTGCCAGCTCACCAAGTCTGACAGGGAATGTCTATGGCTACACCTTC. The rearrangement links TRBV18 to TRBJ1-2; 7 bases agree with TRBD1. Trimming at V came to 2 bases and at J to 4 bases, leaving 10 bases not matched to a gene. Per germline, CDR1 KGHSH and CDR2 LQKENI. The CDR3 sequence is 16 residues long.

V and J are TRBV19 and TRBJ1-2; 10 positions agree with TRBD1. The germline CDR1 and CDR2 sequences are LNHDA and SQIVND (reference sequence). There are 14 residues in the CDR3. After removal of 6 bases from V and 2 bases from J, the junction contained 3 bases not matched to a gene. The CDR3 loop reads CASSLTGGNYGYTF. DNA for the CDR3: TGTGCCAGTAGCCTGACAGGGGGCAACTATGGCTACACCTTC.

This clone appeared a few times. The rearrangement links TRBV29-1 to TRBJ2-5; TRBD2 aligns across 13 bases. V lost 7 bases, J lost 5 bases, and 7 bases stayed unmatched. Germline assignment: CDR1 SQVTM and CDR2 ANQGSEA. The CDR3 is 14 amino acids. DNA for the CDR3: TGCAGCGGAAATGGACTAGCGGGAGTTGAGACCCAGTACTTC. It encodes CSGNGLAGVETQYF.

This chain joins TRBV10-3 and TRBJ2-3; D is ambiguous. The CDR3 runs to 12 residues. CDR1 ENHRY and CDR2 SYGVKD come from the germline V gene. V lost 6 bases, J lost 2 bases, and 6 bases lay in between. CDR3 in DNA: TGTGCCATCAGCTTTTCCACAGATACGCAGTATTTT. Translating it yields CAISFSTDTQYF.

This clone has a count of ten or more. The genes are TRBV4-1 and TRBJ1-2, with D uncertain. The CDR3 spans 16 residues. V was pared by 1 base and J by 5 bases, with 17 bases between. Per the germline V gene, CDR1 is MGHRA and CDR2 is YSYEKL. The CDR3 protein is CASSQGNPTSGYGYTF. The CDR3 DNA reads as TGCGCCAGCAGCCAAGGTAATCCAACCTCGGGGTATGGCTACACCTTC.

CDR3 amino acids: CASSLTGGYETQYF. CDR3 DNA: TGTGCCAGCAGCTTAACAGGGGGCTATGAGACCCAGTACTTC. The gene calls are TRBV7-3 and TRBJ2-5, with TRBD1 matching over 7 bases. The CDR3 length is 14 residues. With V trimmed by 0 bases and J by 5 bases, 3 bases remained unmatched. CDR1 and CDR2 from the germline V gene are SGHTA and FQGTGA. The variable domain in full, completed from reference TRBV7-3 and TRBJ2-5, reads GAGVSQTPSNKVTEKGKYVELRCDPISGHTALYWYRQSLGQGPEFLIYFQGTGAADDSGLPNDRFFAVRPEGSVSTLKIQRTERGDSAVYLCASSLTGGYETQYFGPGTRLLVL.

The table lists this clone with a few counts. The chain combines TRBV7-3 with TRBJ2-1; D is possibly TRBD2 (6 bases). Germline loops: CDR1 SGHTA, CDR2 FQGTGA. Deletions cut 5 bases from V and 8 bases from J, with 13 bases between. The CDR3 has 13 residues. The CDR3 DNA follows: TGTGCCAGCAGCCCGTCGGGGGTAGATGAGCAGTTCTTC. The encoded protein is CASSPSGVDEQFF.

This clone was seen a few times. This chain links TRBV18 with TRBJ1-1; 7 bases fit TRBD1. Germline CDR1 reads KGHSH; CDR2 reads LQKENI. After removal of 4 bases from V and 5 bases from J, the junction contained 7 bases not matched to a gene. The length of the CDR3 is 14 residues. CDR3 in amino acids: CASSLGQAWTEAFF. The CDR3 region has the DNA TGTGCCAGCTCACTCGGACAGGCGTGGACTGAAGCTTTCTTT.

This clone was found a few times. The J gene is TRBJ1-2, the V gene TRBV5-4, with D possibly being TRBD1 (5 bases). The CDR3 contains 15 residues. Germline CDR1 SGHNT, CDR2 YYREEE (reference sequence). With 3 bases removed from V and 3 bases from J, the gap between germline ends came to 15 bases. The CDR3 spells CASSSTGGVDYGYTF. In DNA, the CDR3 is TGTGCCAGCAGCTCAACCGGGGGGGTCGACTATGGCTACACCTTC.

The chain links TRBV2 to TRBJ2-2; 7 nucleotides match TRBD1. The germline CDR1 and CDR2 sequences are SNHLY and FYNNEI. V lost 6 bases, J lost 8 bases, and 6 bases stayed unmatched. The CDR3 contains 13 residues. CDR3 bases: TGTGCCAGCAGGAGGGACAGTAGGGGGGAGCTGTTTTTT. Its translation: CASRRDSRGELFF. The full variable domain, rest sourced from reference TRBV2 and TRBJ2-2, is EPEVTQTPSHQVTQMGQEVILRCVPISNHLYFYWYRQILGQKVEFLVSFYNNEISEKSEIFDDQFSVERPDGSNFTLKIRSTKLEDSAMYFCASRRDSRGELFFGEGSRLTVL.

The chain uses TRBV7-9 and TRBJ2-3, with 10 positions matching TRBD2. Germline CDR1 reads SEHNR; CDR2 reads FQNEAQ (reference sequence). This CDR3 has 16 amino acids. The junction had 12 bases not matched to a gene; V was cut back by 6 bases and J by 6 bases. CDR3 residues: CASSPKAGGPGDTQYF. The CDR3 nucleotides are TGTGCCAGCAGTCCGAAAGCGGGAGGGCCCGGTGATACGCAGTATTTT. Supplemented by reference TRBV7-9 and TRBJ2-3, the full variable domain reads DTGVSQNPRHKITKRGQNVTFRCDPISEHNRLYWYRQTLGQGPEFLTYFQNEAQLEKSRLLSDRFSAERPKGSFSTLEIQRTEQGDSAMYLCASSPKAGGPGDTQYFGPGTRLTVL.